Detailed here is one T cell receptor beta chain. Antigen specificity is unknown. The record originates from a study of siplizumab effects on memory and regulatory T cells. Study findings and constraints: Memory cells seemed less diverse than naive T cells, which seemed major alloresponse contributors. Neither a naive nor a memory phenotype was assignable to roughly 75-96% of proliferating CD4+ or CD8+ clones. Alloreactive sequences from unstimulated CD4+ memory cells fell significantly with siplizumab.

Trimming cost V 10 bases and J 8 bases; bases outside gene matches: 8. Germline V gene sequence: CDR1 LNHDA, CDR2 SQIVND (reference sequence). The CDR3 runs 14 residues. Profiling relied on immunoSEQ multiplex PCR, and the TCRdb table lists in-frame clones only, not all of them. The table shows 95,000 to 100,000 clones, with approximately 91% occurring only once. The receptor was derived from a human donor in good health. The sequencing sample was made of non-Treg CD4+ T cells sorted from blood. The chain recombines TRBV19 with TRBJ2-2; TRBD2 matches 12 bases. The CDR3 is CATRLAGVWGELFF. The CDR3, as DNA: TGTGCCACCAGACTAGCGGGAGTTTGGGGGGAGCTGTTTTTT.